This T cell receptor beta chain derives from a study of blood T cell repertoires in COVID-19. Study details: PBMCs, B-cell-depleted T cells, or T cells provided the cDNA or gDNA that made up the material.

This clone was counted once. Sequenced by immunoSEQ multiplex PCR; TCRdb stores in-frame clones only, minus some. The profile shows approximately 90,000 clones, 70% to 85% of them singletons. V lost 0 bases and J lost 0, with 8 bases in between. This CDR3 is built from 15 residues. CDR1 SGHKS and CDR2 YYEKEE come from the germline V gene (reference sequence). The clonotype comes from a man between 65 and 85 years old with acute or convalescent COVID-19. The chain combines TRBV5-5 with TRBJ2-3; D gene ambiguous. Sequenced input: peripheral blood. CDR3 in amino acids: CASSLEVASTDTQYF. CDR3 in DNA: TGTGCCAGCAGCTTGGAGGTAGCCAGCACAGATACGCAGTATTTT.